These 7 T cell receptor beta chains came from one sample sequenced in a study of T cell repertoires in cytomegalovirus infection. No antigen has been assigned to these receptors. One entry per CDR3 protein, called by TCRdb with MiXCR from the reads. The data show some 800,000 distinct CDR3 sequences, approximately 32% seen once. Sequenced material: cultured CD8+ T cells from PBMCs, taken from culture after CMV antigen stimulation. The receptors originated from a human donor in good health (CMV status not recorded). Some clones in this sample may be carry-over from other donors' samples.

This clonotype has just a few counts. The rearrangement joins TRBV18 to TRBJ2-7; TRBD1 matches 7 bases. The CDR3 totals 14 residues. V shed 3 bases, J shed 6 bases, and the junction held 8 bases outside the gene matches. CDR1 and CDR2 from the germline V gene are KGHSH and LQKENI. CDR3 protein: CASSPPTGISEQYF. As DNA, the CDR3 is TGTGCCAGCTCACCGCCGACAGGGATCAGCGAGCAGTACTTC.

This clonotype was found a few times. The chain's CDR3 is CASSSWDRVGSGELFF. Written as DNA, the CDR3 is TGTGCCAGCAGCTCCTGGGACAGGGTGGGATCCGGGGAGCTGTTTTTT. The chain links TRBV7-6 to TRBJ2-2, with 9 bases that match TRBD1. There are 16 residues in the CDR3. The V gene's germline CDR1 is SGHVS and CDR2 FNYEAQ. V dropped 4 bases and J dropped 6; count of bases not matched to a gene: 9.

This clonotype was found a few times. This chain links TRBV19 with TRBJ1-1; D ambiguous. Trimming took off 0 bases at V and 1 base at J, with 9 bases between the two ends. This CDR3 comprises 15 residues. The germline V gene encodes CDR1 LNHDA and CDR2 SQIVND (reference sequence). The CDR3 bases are TGTGCCAGTAGTATAGATCAAGGAGAGAACACTGAAGCTTTCTTT. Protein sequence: CASSIDQGENTEAFF.

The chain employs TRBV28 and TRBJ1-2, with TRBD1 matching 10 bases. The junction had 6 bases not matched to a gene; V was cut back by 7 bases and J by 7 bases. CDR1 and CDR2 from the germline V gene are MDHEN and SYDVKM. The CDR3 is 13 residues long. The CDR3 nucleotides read TGTGCCAGCACCCGACAGGGGGCGGGTGGCTACACCTTC. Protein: CASTRQGAGGYTF.

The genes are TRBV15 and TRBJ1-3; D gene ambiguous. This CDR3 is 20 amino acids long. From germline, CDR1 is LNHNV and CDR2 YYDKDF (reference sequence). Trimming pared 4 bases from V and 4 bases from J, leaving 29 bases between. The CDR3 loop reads CATSKNPLISSSPGGNTIYF. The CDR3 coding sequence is TGTGCCACCAGCAAAAACCCACTGATTTCAAGTAGCCCGGGAGGAAACACCATATATTTT.

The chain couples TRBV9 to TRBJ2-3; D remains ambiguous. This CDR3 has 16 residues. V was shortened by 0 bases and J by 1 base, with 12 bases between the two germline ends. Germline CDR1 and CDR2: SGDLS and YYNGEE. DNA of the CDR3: TGTGCCAGCAGCGTAGGATGGGCAGGCCGCACAGATACGCAGTATTTT. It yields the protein CASSVGWAGRTDTQYF.

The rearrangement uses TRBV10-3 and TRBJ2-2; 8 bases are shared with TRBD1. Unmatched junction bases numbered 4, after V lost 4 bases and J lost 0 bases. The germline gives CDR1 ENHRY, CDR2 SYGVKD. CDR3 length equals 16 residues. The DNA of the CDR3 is TGTGCCATCAGTGGACCGACAGGGGCGAACACCGGGGAGCTGTTTTTT. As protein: CAISGPTGANTGELFF.